The 21 T cell receptor beta chains below were found in one sample sequenced in a study of cytomegalovirus exposure and HLA in healthy donors. The PCR employed 60 Vbeta primers together with 13 Jbeta primers. Data came from immunoSEQ multiplex PCR; TCRdb stores just in-frame clones and leaves some out. The profile shows 150,000 to 200,000 clones, around 90% of them singletons. The material sequenced was PBMCs. Source of these receptors: a boy aged 2 to 9 in good health and CMV-seronegative.

This clone turned up a few times. This rearrangement joins TRBV4-1 to TRBJ2-2, with a tentative D call TRBD2 (5 bases). CDR1 is MGHRA, CDR2 YSYEKL, per germline. V shed 0 bases and J shed 0 bases, with 11 bases lying between them. This CDR3 has 17 amino acids. DNA of the CDR3: TGCGCCAGCAGCCAAGAATTTGTCGGGGCGAACACCGGGGAGCTGTTTTTT. Protein sequence: CASSQEFVGANTGELFF.

This chain joins TRBV10-3 and TRBJ1-2; the D gene is possibly TRBD1 (5 bases). Trimming shortened V by 8 bases and J by 2 bases, and 9 bases separated the two germline ends. Germline CDR1 reads ENHRY; CDR2 reads SYGVKD. CDR3 length: 12 residues. The CDR3 reads CAIYKGNYGYTF. CDR3 sequence (DNA): TGTGCCATCTATAAGGGGAACTATGGCTACACCTTC.

V is TRBV5-4 and J is TRBJ1-5; D gene ambiguous. Trimming stripped 0 bases from V and 5 bases from J, with 15 bases between. The CDR3 covers 16 residues. CDR1 and CDR2 from the germline V gene are SGHNT and YYREEE (reference sequence). CDR3 DNA: TGTGCCAGCAGCTTGGACGGAGGGCTACCCCATCAGCCCCAGCATTTT. Protein sequence: CASSLDGGLPHQPQHF.

This chain joins TRBV9 and TRBJ2-7, with unresolved D. The CDR3 is 12 amino acids. V was trimmed by 3 bases and J by 3 bases, leaving 7 bases between them. Germline V gene sequence: CDR1 SGDLS, CDR2 YYNGEE. The CDR3 DNA sequence: TGTGCCAGCAGCGATTCGGGCTACGAGCAGTACTTC. This codes for CASSDSGYEQYF.

The chain has TRBV28 and TRBJ2-5; a weak D match, TRBD2 (7 bases). V was trimmed by 4 bases and J by 5 bases, leaving 14 bases between them. CDR1 is MDHEN, CDR2 SYDVKM, per germline. This CDR3 comprises 14 residues. CDR3 protein: CASSSEGEGETQYF. The CDR3 nucleotides are TGTGCCAGCAGTTCGGAGGGGGAGGGGGAGACCCAGTACTTC.

The V call is TRBV10-2, the J call TRBJ1-1; 7 nucleotides agree with TRBD1. The CDR3 runs to 15 residues. CDR1 and CDR2 (germline): WSHSY, SAAADI. Trimming cost V 4 bases and J 6 bases; bases outside gene matches: 11. The CDR3 loop is CASSGLGGSQSEAFF. CDR3 sequence (DNA): TGCGCCAGCAGTGGGTTAGGGGGCTCTCAGTCTGAAGCTTTCTTT.

V and J are TRBV5-4 and TRBJ2-1, with no clear D. This CDR3 is built from 15 residues. CDR1 is SGHNT, CDR2 YYREEE, per germline (reference sequence). The V and J ends lost 2 bases and 0 bases respectively, with 9 bases between them. As DNA, the CDR3 is TGTGCCAGCAGCTTAGATCGAGGCTCCTACAATGAGCAGTTCTTC. This encodes CASSLDRGSYNEQFF.

J is TRBJ2-3 and V is TRBV19; a possible D gene is TRBD2 (6 bases). Trimming cost V 6 bases and J 0 bases, with 13 bases left between them. CDR3 length: 15 amino acids. Germline values: CDR1 LNHDA, CDR2 SQIVND (reference sequence). The CDR3 region has the DNA TGTGCCAGTAGACCCTCGGGGGTCAGCACAGATACGCAGTATTTT. Translation gives CASRPSGVSTDTQYF.

This chain uses TRBV6-6 with TRBJ2-7, with TRBD1 matching 7 bases. The CDR3 totals 15 residues. The germline gives CDR1 MNHNY, CDR2 SVGAGI (reference sequence). V gave up 2 bases and J gave up 2 bases; unmatched junction bases: 6. For the CDR3, the DNA is TGTGCCAGCAGTTACGGTGGGACAGTGACCTACGAGCAGTACTTC. It yields the protein CASSYGGTVTYEQYF.

The rearrangement links TRBV6-1 to TRBJ1-5; D not certain. This CDR3 has 14 amino acids. CDR1 and CDR2 from the germline V gene are MNHNS and SASEGT. Trimming removed 1 base from V and 5 bases from J, with 9 bases in between. CDR3 sequence: CASSEGPADQPQHF. CDR3 nucleotides: TGTGCCAGCAGTGAAGGTCCCGCAGATCAGCCCCAGCATTTT.

As DNA, the CDR3 is TGTGCCAGCTGGGGTTGGGGCCCCACTGAAGCTTTCTTT. Its protein product is CASWGWGPTEAFF. This chain connects TRBV27 to TRBJ1-1, with D possibly matching TRBD1 (5 bases). Per germline, CDR1 MNHEY and CDR2 SMNVEV (reference sequence). V was cut by 8 bases and J by 4 bases, with 14 bases left in between. CDR3 length: 13 residues.

The chain couples TRBV2 to TRBJ2-2; the D gene is possibly TRBD2 (5 bases). The germline gives CDR1 SNHLY, CDR2 FYNNEI. The CDR3 has 14 residues. The V gene lost 6 bases and the J gene lost 6 bases, with 14 bases spanning the gap. The chain's CDR3 is CASRILGASGELFF. The CDR3 region has the DNA TGTGCCAGCAGAATCTTGGGAGCGTCCGGGGAGCTGTTTTTT. Filled out from reference TRBV2 and TRBJ2-2, the complete variable domain reads EPEVTQTPSHQVTQMGQEVILRCVPISNHLYFYWYRQILGQKVEFLVSFYNNEISEKSEIFDDQFSVERPDGSNFTLKIRSTKLEDSAMYFCASRILGASGELFFGEGSRLTVL.

The CDR3 loop reads CASSHPGEETQYF. CDR3 nucleotides: TGTGCCAGCAGCCACCCTGGAGAAGAGACCCAGTACTTC. V usage is TRBV25-1 and J usage is TRBJ2-5; D is uncertain. The V gene lost 6 bases and the J gene lost 3 bases, with 11 bases spanning the gap. Germline CDR1 reads MGHDK; CDR2 reads SYGVNS. CDR3 size: 13 residues.

The chain recombines TRBV27 with TRBJ1-5, with TRBD1 identical over 7 bases. The CDR3 spans 15 residues. Per germline, CDR1 MNHEY and CDR2 SMNVEV (reference sequence). Trimming cost V 3 bases and J 4 bases; bases outside gene matches: 6. The CDR3 region is CASSFSDRVNQPQHF. The CDR3 nucleotides read TGTGCCAGCAGTTTTTCCGACAGGGTGAATCAGCCCCAGCATTTT.

This chain connects TRBV27 to TRBJ2-5; D might be TRBD2 (6 bases). The J call may be in error: the DNA end matches TRBJ2-7 better. The CDR3 loop spans 15 amino acids. Germline V gene lookup returns CDR1 MNHEY and CDR2 SMNVEV (reference sequence). CDR3: CASSGEEVGYHEQYF. Written as DNA, the CDR3 is TGTGCCAGCAGTGGGGAGGAGGTCGGGTACCACGAGCAGTACTTC.

The chain uses TRBV12-5 and TRBJ2-2, with 10 bases lining up with TRBD1. The CDR3 spans 16 residues. Trimming took 2 bases from V and 5 from J; bases not matched to a gene: 5. Germline lookup yields CDR1 LGHNT and CDR2 FRNRAP. DNA of the CDR3: TGTGCTAGTGGTTTGAGGGACAGGGGAGGGACCGGGGAGCTGTTTTTT. It codes for CASGLRDRGGTGELFF.

J is TRBJ2-5 and V is TRBV6-6; perhaps TRBD2 as D (5 bases). This CDR3 is 13 amino acids long. Trimming shortened V by 7 bases and J by 1 base, and 10 bases separated the two germline ends. Germline CDR1 is MNHNY and CDR2 is SVGAGI (reference sequence). The CDR3 DNA reads as TGTGCCAGCAACCGACTAATCCAAGAGACCCAGTACTTC. It encodes CASNRLIQETQYF.

V is TRBV21-1 and J is TRBJ2-2; whether TRBD2, the table's D call, matches the DNA was not checked. TRBV21-1 is classified as a pseudogene. The CDR3 extends over 15 amino acids. The CDR3 region is CASRIAGVDTGELFF. The CDR3 DNA follows: TGTGCCAGCAGAATAGCGGGAGTAGACACCGGGGAGCTGTTTTTT.

The rearrangement joins TRBV9 to TRBJ2-6, with D tentatively TRBD1 (5 bases). This CDR3 has 15 residues. V shed 2 bases and J shed 0 bases, with 6 bases lying between them. Germline CDR1 reads SGDLS; CDR2 reads YYNGEE. The CDR3 bases are TGTGCCAGCAGCGTGGGGCCCTCTGGGGCCAACGTCCTGACTTTC. The encoded protein is CASSVGPSGANVLTF.

CDR3 DNA: TGTGCCAGCAGTGGGGGGACAGGGAACACTGAAGCTTTCTTT. It encodes CASSGGTGNTEAFF. The rearrangement joins TRBV6-1 to TRBJ1-1; TRBD1 agrees at 8 bases. This CDR3 is built from 14 residues. Germline assignment: CDR1 MNHNS and CDR2 SASEGT. The V gene end was trimmed by 4 bases and the J gene end by 1 base; junction bases not matched to a gene: 2.

This chain links TRBV30 with TRBJ2-1; D is perhaps TRBD2 (7 bases). Germline-derived CDR1 and CDR2 are GTSNPN and SVGIG (reference sequence). The CDR3 loop spans 13 amino acids. Trimming cost V 8 bases and J 6 bases, with 17 bases left between them. The chain's CDR3 is CAGSLGGPNEQFF. In DNA, the CDR3 is TGTGCCGGCTCATTGGGGGGGCCCAATGAGCAGTTCTTC.